This T cell receptor (beta chain) comes out of a study of a mutant IDH1 vaccine in newly diagnosed glioma (dated by TCRdb to about 2021). Background for the entire study: Patients received eight vaccinations in weeks 1, 3, 5, 7, 11, 15, 19 and 23, corresponding to visits V03 through V10. For exploratory analyses, some 24 treated patients had longitudinal TCRB deep sequencing done wherever samples were available. Before enrollment, most patients had been given radiochemotherapy with temozolomide as standard therapy, while the rest had received either radiotherapy alone or temozolomide alone. The roughly 33 treated patients were approximately 60% male and around 40% female, with a mean age of roughly 42 years. In the chemotherapy-containing groups, vaccination started alongside temozolomide cycles, whereas in patients who had radiotherapy alone it started 4-6 weeks after radiotherapy. Peripheral blood was collected at six visits: V03 (baseline), V05, V07, V10, V12 and V13.

The label giving this sample's time point can be read as: week 11, during vaccination. Each vaccine dose was 300 ug of a 20-mer mutant IDH1 peptide in Montanide, given subcutaneously with topical imiquimod. All donors had newly diagnosed IDH1-mutant astrocytomas of WHO grade 3 or 4 that showed loss of nuclear ATRX. The samples were drawn from NOA16, a multicentre, single-arm, open-label phase I trial in Germany that tested a mutant IDH1 peptide vaccine in humans for the first time. Genomic DNA for TCRB sequencing was extracted from EDTA blood using the DNeasy Blood and Tissue Kit. Inclusive of the bounding cysteine and phenylalanine, the CDR3 is 13 residues long. The entry retains the CDR3 DNA only, 39 bases that are in frame from base 1. V and J are trimmed by 4 bases and 3 bases, and the gene matches miss 2 bases of the junction. CDR1 and CDR2, per the germline V gene, are SNHLY and FYNNEI. Receptor amplification or capture employed the immunoSEQ multiplex PCR assay. Rearranged TCR beta chain sequences were amplified using the hsTCRB Kit according to the manufacturer's protocol. Sequencing of TCRB libraries was carried out on an Illumina MiSeq. The study's own analysis went as follows. Demultiplexing, trimming and gene mapping were performed with the kit vendor's proprietary platform. The clones in this table, taken by TCRdb from immuneACCESS, are in-frame only. Not every clone is retained; where verified, under half of the shortfall comes from an unresolved V gene, and the cause of the rest is unknown. Clone size and V and J calls were adopted from that table, with D and trimming inferred from the DNA. The sample profile shows 55,000 to 65,000 clones; more than 80% of them were found once. The top ten clonotypes cover about 3.7% of the sample.

Note on this clone: Its antigen is still unknown. No base-level quality is on record; no much larger clone is a single base apart.

Points the paper makes about the study in general: It was noted by the authors that analyses of patient blood samples could not be reproduced owing to sample limitations. Vaccine-induced immune responses across multiple MHC alleles were detected in approximately 94% of patients. Pseudoprogression appeared unrelated to alterations in the top peripheral T cell clonotypes detected by TCRB sequencing. Availability determined which PBMC samples were chosen for TCRB deep sequencing.

The rearrangement combines TRBV2 with TRBJ2-7, and 8 junction bases match TRBD1. This clonotype originated in a man aged 30-40 years with glioma. The sample here was PBMCs, taken from a glioma patient whose treatment included an IDH1 peptide vaccine. Here is the DNA: TGTGCCAGCAGTGGACAGGGGCTCTACGAGCAGTACTTC. It translates to CASSGQGLYEQYF. When the CDR3 is completed using the reference TRBV2 and TRBJ2-7 genes on either side, the full variable domain is EPEVTQTPSHQVTQMGQEVILRCVPISNHLYFYWYRQILGQKVEFLVSFYNNEISEKSEIFDDQFSVERPDGSNFTLKIRSTKLEDSAMYFCASSGQGLYEQYFGPGTRLTVT.